The next 30 T cell receptor beta chains were all read from a single sample in a study of radiotherapy plus CTLA-4 blockade in lung cancer. The method was immunoSEQ multiplex PCR; TCRdb's version includes in-frame clones alone and lacks a portion of them. The sample yields tens of thousands of clones, around three quarters seen once. The sequencing here drew on peripheral blood, taken from a patient treated with radiotherapy plus ipilimumab. These receptors all stem from a human donor with non-small cell lung cancer that progressed on radiotherapy plus ipilimumab.

This chain uses TRBV5-7 with TRBJ2-1; D not resolved. TRBV5-7 is flagged as an ORF with uncertain function. This CDR3 has 13 residues. The V and J ends lost 2 bases and 6 bases respectively, with 9 bases between them. Here the CDR3 reads CASSFGGSNEQFF. CDR3 DNA: TGTGCCAGCAGCTTCGGTGGAAGCAATGAGCAGTTCTTC.

This clone appeared a few times. The chain employs TRBV15 and TRBJ2-1; D is possibly TRBD1 (6 bases). CDR3 length: 17 amino acids. Trimming removed 0 bases from V and 12 bases from J, with 24 bases in between. Germline CDR1 and CDR2: LNHNV and YYDKDF (reference sequence). CDR3 loop: CATSRDQEKGVDNWQFF. The CDR3 bases are TGTGCCACCAGCAGAGACCAGGAGAAGGGGGTTGACAATTGGCAGTTCTTC.

The chain joins TRBV19 to TRBJ2-2; TRBD1 agrees at 7 bases. Germline V gene sequence: CDR1 LNHDA, CDR2 SQIVND (reference sequence). The length of the CDR3 is 16 residues. Trimming at V came to 1 base and at J to 5 bases, leaving 7 bases not matched to a gene. The CDR3 region has the DNA TGTGCCAGTAGTATAGCGACAGGGCGAGGGACCGGGGAGCTGTTTTTT. It specifies CASSIATGRGTGELFF.

The chain employs TRBV6-1 and TRBJ1-2; 7 positions agree with TRBD1. Germline V lookup: CDR1 MNHNS, CDR2 SASEGT. The CDR3 covers 14 residues. The trim removed 6 bases at V and 0 bases at J, leaving 4 bases unmatched. The CDR3 reads CASRPGQSNYGYTF. CDR3 nucleotides: TGTGCCAGCAGACCGGGACAGTCTAACTATGGCTACACCTTC.

In this sample, this clone turned up once. J is TRBJ2-7 and V is TRBV10-3; unclear D gene. Germline CDR1 and CDR2: ENHRY and SYGVKD. The CDR3 sequence is 14 residues long. V was clipped by 0 bases and J by 1 base, with 7 bases between them. The CDR3 nucleotides read TGTGCCATCAGTGAGTCATTGGAGTCCTACGAGCAGTACTTC. Translated, it gives CAISESLESYEQYF.

The chain combines TRBV6-5 with TRBJ2-7; 9 bases agree with TRBD1. The germline V gene has CDR1 MNHEY and CDR2 SVGAGI. The CDR3 covers 13 residues. V dropped 7 bases and J dropped 5; count of bases not matched to a gene: 6. The DNA of the CDR3 is TGTGCCAGCAAGAGGGACAGGGCGCACGAGCAGTACTTC. It yields the protein CASKRDRAHEQYF.

This clone was recorded only once. The rearrangement links TRBV2 to TRBJ2-1; the match to TRBD2 covers 13 bases. The V and J ends lost 6 bases and 6 bases, in that order; junction bases with no gene match: 5. Per the germline V gene, CDR1 is SNHLY and CDR2 is FYNNEI. The CDR3 sequence is 15 residues long. CDR3 in amino acids: CASSEGLAGTNEQFF. CDR3 in DNA: TGTGCCAGCAGCGAGGGACTAGCGGGGACCAATGAGCAGTTCTTC.

The V and J genes are TRBV5-1 and TRBJ2-1; 8 bases agree with TRBD1. The V gene's germline CDR1 is SGHRS and CDR2 YFSETQ. CDR3 length: 15 amino acids. J gave up 6 bases and V 4 bases, and 9 bases lay outside the gene matches. CDR3 residues: CASSTGQGVSNEQFF. CDR3 nucleotides: TGCGCCAGCAGCACCGGACAGGGCGTTAGCAATGAGCAGTTCTTC.

CDR3 bases: TGTGCCTGGAGTGTAAGGTCGGCCAGCGACAACTATGGCTACACCTTC. Translation: CAWSVRSASDNYGYTF. The V call is TRBV30, the J call TRBJ1-2; D gene ambiguous. There are 16 residues in the CDR3. V lost 0 bases and J 2 bases, leaving 16 bases between the germline ends. In germline, CDR1 is GTSNPN, CDR2 SVGIG (reference sequence).

The rearrangement links TRBV30 to TRBJ1-6; 8 bases are a match to TRBD1. CDR1 is GTSNPN, CDR2 SVGIG, per germline (reference sequence). The CDR3 extends over 15 amino acids. V shed 3 bases, J shed 4 bases, and the junction held 5 bases outside the gene matches. In DNA form, the CDR3 reads TGTGCCTGGAGGCCCCGGGACAGGTATAATTCACCCCTCCACTTT. Its translation is CAWRPRDRYNSPLHF.

The genes are TRBV10-3 and TRBJ1-5, with 8 nucleotides matching TRBD1. This CDR3 is built from 15 residues. Per germline, CDR1 ENHRY and CDR2 SYGVKD. V lost 2 bases and J lost 6; bases outside the gene matches: 6. The CDR3 is CAISEGGQGGQPQHF. For the CDR3, the DNA is TGTGCCATCAGTGAGGGCGGACAGGGTGGTCAGCCCCAGCATTTT.

The rearrangement joins TRBV10-3 to TRBJ1-1; D is undetermined. CDR3 length: 11 amino acids. Germline CDR1 is ENHRY and CDR2 is SYGVKD. Between the trimmed V and J ends, which lost 6 bases and 8 bases, there was a span of 10 bases. The CDR3 is CAIRAGQEAFF. In DNA, the CDR3 is TGTGCCATCAGGGCGGGCCAAGAAGCTTTCTTT.

V and J are TRBV18 and TRBJ2-7; no firm D call. V was clipped by 6 bases and J by 4 bases, with 10 bases between them. Germline CDR1 reads KGHSH; CDR2 reads LQKENI. The CDR3 is made up of 12 amino acids. CDR3 loop: CASSHEGYEQYF. The DNA of the CDR3 is TGTGCCAGCTCTCACGAAGGTTACGAGCAGTACTTC.

This chain connects TRBV27 to TRBJ1-3; perhaps TRBD1 as D (6 bases). The CDR3 loop spans 15 amino acids. CDR1 is MNHEY and CDR2 is SMNVEV in the germline V gene (reference sequence). Trimming pared 4 bases from V and 0 bases from J, leaving 10 bases between. The CDR3 region has the DNA TGTGCCAGCAGTTCAGGGGCCCACTCTGGAAACACCATATATTTT. Its protein product is CASSSGAHSGNTIYF.

Only one count was recorded for this clone. The rearrangement uses TRBV28 and TRBJ1-5, with D possibly being TRBD1 (5 bases). CDR1 and CDR2 from the germline V gene are MDHEN and SYDVKM. The CDR3 spans 15 residues. Trimming left V 2 bases short and J 7 bases short, with 15 bases between. This chain's CDR3 is CASSLPQGGGQPQHF. The CDR3 nucleotides are TGTGCCAGCAGTTTACCGCAGGGCGGGGGGCAGCCCCAGCATTTT.

For the CDR3, the DNA is TGTGCCAGCAGTGAAGCGGCATATGGCGGGAGGATATACAATGAGCAGTTCTTC. This codes for CASSEAAYGGRIYNEQFF. The genes are TRBV2 and TRBJ2-1; 8 bases are a match to TRBD2. Germline V lookup: CDR1 SNHLY, CDR2 FYNNEI. This CDR3 is built from 18 residues. V lost 0 bases, J lost 4 bases, and 11 bases stayed unmatched.

This clone was observed a few times. The chain uses TRBV4-1 and TRBJ2-5; TRBD1 matches at 7 bases. The CDR3 runs to 14 residues. V lost 0 bases to trimming and J lost 2 bases; unmatched junction nucleotides: 0. Germline CDR1 MGHRA, CDR2 YSYEKL. CDR3 sequence reads: CASSQDRGQETQYF. The CDR3 DNA is TGCGCCAGCAGCCAAGACAGGGGGCAAGAGACCCAGTACTTC.

DNA of the CDR3: TGTGCCAGCAGCTACGGACAGGGAGGGTCACCCCTCCACTTT. This gives the protein CASSYGQGGSPLHF. The chain links TRBV5-4 to TRBJ1-6; TRBD1 matches 8 bases. The CDR3 totals 14 residues. From germline, CDR1 is SGHNT and CDR2 YYREEE (reference sequence). Trimming cost V 3 bases and J 10 bases; bases outside gene matches: 6.

The V gene is TRBV7-2, the J gene TRBJ2-5; D remains unclear. V was shortened by 2 bases and J by 4 bases, with 8 bases between the two germline ends. CDR1 is SGHTA, CDR2 FQGNSA, per germline. The CDR3 has 13 amino acids. The CDR3 DNA reads as TGTGCCAGCAGCTTATCCAGGAGAGAGACCCAGTACTTC. Amino acids: CASSLSRRETQYF.

The V call is TRBV9, the J call TRBJ1-6; D uncertain. The CDR3 loop spans 14 amino acids. The ends were cut back, 4 bases at V and 13 bases at J, with 18 bases in the middle. Germline CDR1 and CDR2: SGDLS and YYNGEE. CDR3 in amino acids: CASSMFRTASPLHF. CDR3 coding DNA: TGTGCCAGCAGCATGTTCCGGACGGCCTCTCCCCTCCACTTT.

The chain couples TRBV28 to TRBJ1-5, with D maybe TRBD1 (5 bases). The CDR3 sequence is 16 residues long. Germline CDR1 is MDHEN and CDR2 is SYDVKM. Deletions cut 5 bases from V and 4 bases from J, with 18 bases between. The CDR3 spells CASSPPIGGANQPQHF. CDR3 bases: TGTGCCAGCAGTCCCCCGATCGGGGGAGCAAATCAGCCCCAGCATTTT.

The chain combines TRBV7-3 with TRBJ2-6; D is perhaps TRBD1 (6 bases). V was pared by 4 bases and J by 0 bases, with 13 bases between. Germline CDR1 is SGHTA and CDR2 is FQGTGA. This CDR3 spans 17 amino acids. The CDR3 loop reads CASSSGDRSSGANVLTF. Here the CDR3 DNA reads TGTGCCAGCAGCTCCGGAGACAGGAGCTCTGGGGCCAACGTCCTGACTTTC.

In its sample, this clone was seen once. J is TRBJ1-1 and V is TRBV7-2, with D possibly matching TRBD1 (5 bases). Germline V gene sequence: CDR1 SGHTA, CDR2 FQGNSA. The CDR3 extends over 16 amino acids. V was shortened by 4 bases and J by 0 bases, with 15 bases between the two germline ends. The CDR3 spells CASSSPRGGVNTEAFF. CDR3 nucleotides: TGTGCCAGCAGCTCCCCCCGGGGAGGGGTGAACACTGAAGCTTTCTTT.

This clone is labeled medium-sized. The chain employs TRBV28 and TRBJ1-2; tentatively, D is TRBD1 (5 bases). This CDR3 is built from 15 residues. Germline V CDR1 and CDR2: MDHEN, SYDVKM. V gave up 6 bases and J gave up 0 bases, with 14 bases separating them. The CDR3 region is CASSPTGTANYGYTF. The DNA of the CDR3 is TGTGCCAGCAGCCCGACCGGGACGGCTAACTATGGCTACACCTTC.

A note on this clone: Other DNA variants within this sample encode the same CDR3. The chain has TRBV7-3 and TRBJ2-3; the D gene is possibly TRBD2 (6 bases). The V and J ends lost 5 bases and 2 bases respectively, with 20 bases between them. Germline CDR1 SGHTA, CDR2 FQGTGA. The CDR3 totals 17 residues. The chain's CDR3 is CASSRSGGRGPTDTQYF. The DNA of the CDR3 is TGTGCCAGCAGCCGCTCCGGAGGGCGGGGCCCCACAGATACGCAGTATTTT.

The V call is TRBV5-1, the J call TRBJ1-4, with D perhaps TRBD1 (6 bases). Germline CDR1 is SGHRS and CDR2 is YFSETQ. V was cut by 7 bases and J by 2 bases, with 12 bases left in between. CDR3 length: 14 residues. The CDR3 DNA reads as TGCGCCAGCTGTCAGGGGAGTACTAATGAAAAACTGTTTTTT. Protein: CASCQGSTNEKLFF.

The chain has TRBV9 and TRBJ2-2; 13 bases align to TRBD2. The J segment lost 7 bases and the V segment lost 3 bases, leaving 3 bases of the junction unmatched. This CDR3 contains 15 residues. Germline V CDR1 and CDR2: SGDLS, YYNGEE. The CDR3 DNA is TGTGCCAGCAGCGGACTAGCGGGAGGAGGCGGGGAGCTGTTTTTT. Residues: CASSGLAGGGGELFF.

V and J are TRBV18 and TRBJ1-5; D remains ambiguous. Trimming shortened V by 4 bases and J by 0 bases, and 13 bases separated the two germline ends. The CDR3 length is 16 residues. Germline V CDR1 and CDR2: KGHSH, LQKENI. CDR3 in amino acids: CASSLSPALSNQPQHF. CDR3 coding DNA: TGTGCCAGCTCACTAAGTCCGGCCCTTAGCAATCAGCCCCAGCATTTT.

The V gene is TRBV27, the J gene TRBJ2-7, with D hard to call. V lost 5 bases, J lost 3 bases, and 11 bases lay in between. CDR3 length equals 13 residues. In germline, CDR1 is MNHEY, CDR2 SMNVEV (reference sequence). CDR3 DNA: TGTGCCAGCAGTGCCCTCGAAAGCTACGAGCAGTACTTC. Translating gives CASSALESYEQYF.

The chain couples TRBV7-9 to TRBJ2-7, with TRBD2 identical over 10 bases. CDR3 length: 16 residues. The ends lost 5 bases at V and 2 bases at J; junction bases unmatched: 9. Germline V gene sequence: CDR1 SEHNR, CDR2 FQNEAQ (reference sequence). The CDR3 coding sequence is TGTGCCAGCAGCCCCCTAGCGGGAGAAAGGGCCTACGAGCAGTACTTC. Protein sequence: CASSPLAGERAYEQYF.